This T cell receptor (beta chain) emerged from a study of T-cell memory formation after mild COVID-19. Looked up from germline, CDR1 is SGHRS and CDR2 is YFSETQ. This CDR3 has 14 residues. Trimming pared 5 bases from V and 0 bases from J, leaving 11 bases between. A few counts support this clonotype. TCRdb used MiXCR to reprocess the 5' RACE reads, holding one entry per CDR3 protein. Here the sample spans more than 120,000 distinct CDR3 sequences, 15% to 20% being singletons. Material for sequencing was PBMCs or a T cell subset sorted from them (not recorded which). V usage is TRBV5-1 and J usage is TRBJ1-1; D is ambiguous. This TCR was sampled from an adult woman who had mild COVID-19 (a few samples of this study predate the infection). Cell type and time point are not known. CDR3 sequence reads: CASRREGMNTEAFF. CDR3 sequence (DNA): TGCGCCAGCAGACGGGAGGGCATGAACACTGAAGCTTTCTTT.